This is a list of T cell receptor beta chains from one sample in a study of T cells in Graves' hyperthyroidism and ophthalmopathy. TCRdb itself ran the multiplex PCR reads through MiXCR, one entry per CDR3 protein. The sample records hundreds of thousands of distinct CDR3 sequences, 12% to 15% being singletons. Sequenced input: blood. The receptors were sampled from a woman between 35 and 50 years old with Graves' hyperthyroidism. Both conserved end residues are part of each CDR3. The order of the fields is D gene, V gene, clone size, J gene, CDR3 protein, CDR3 DNA. D genes are given only for firm matches. Only some rows state a clone size, as once, few, many or a class for expanded clones.

D gene: -
V gene: TRBV7-9
clone size: many
J gene: TRBJ2-1
CDR3 protein: CASSLWSQGNEQFF
CDR3 DNA: TGTGCCAGCAGCTTATGGTCCCAAGGCAATGAGCAGTTCTTC

D gene: TRBD2
V gene: TRBV28
clone size: many
J gene: TRBJ2-1
CDR3 protein: CASTGLAGANEQFF
CDR3 DNA: TGTGCCAGCACCGGACTAGCGGGAGCCAATGAGCAGTTCTTC

D gene: -
V gene: TRBV9
clone size: -
J gene: TRBJ1-2
CDR3 protein: CASSGAGLYGYTF
CDR3 DNA: TGTGCCAGCAGCGGAGCCGGGCTTTATGGCTACACCTTC

D gene: -
V gene: TRBV6-9
clone size: few
J gene: TRBJ2-7
CDR3 protein: CASSYIRGVLGGSYEQYF
CDR3 DNA: TGTGCCAGCAGTTATATTCGGGGGGTTCTAGGGGGCTCCTACGAGCAGTACTTC

D gene: TRBD1
V gene: TRBV27
clone size: few
J gene: TRBJ1-2
CDR3 protein: CASMGQGASGYTF
CDR3 DNA: TGTGCCAGCATGGGACAGGGGGCGAGCGGCTACACCTTC

D gene: -
V gene: TRBV15
clone size: many
J gene: TRBJ1-5
CDR3 protein: CATSRDQVAQPQHF
CDR3 DNA: TGTGCCACCAGCAGAGATCAGGTGGCTCAGCCCCAGCATTTT

D gene: TRBD1
V gene: TRBV18
clone size: few
J gene: TRBJ1-1
CDR3 protein: CASSPSPQGGNTEAFF
CDR3 DNA: TGTGCCAGCTCACCATCCCCACAGGGGGGGAACACTGAAGCTTTCTTT

D gene: -
V gene: TRBV6-5
clone size: many
J gene: TRBJ1-1
CDR3 protein: CASSYSERNTEAFF
CDR3 DNA: TGTGCCAGCAGTTACTCAGAGAGGAACACTGAAGCTTTCTTT

D gene: TRBD1
V gene: TRBV27
clone size: -
J gene: TRBJ1-3
CDR3 protein: CASSLGTGANTIYF
CDR3 DNA: TGTGCCAGCAGTTTAGGGACAGGGGCAAACACCATATATTTT

D gene: -
V gene: TRBV28
clone size: few
J gene: TRBJ1-3
CDR3 protein: CASSFAGSGNTIYF
CDR3 DNA: TGTGCCAGCAGTTTTGCCGGGTCTGGAAACACCATATATTTT

D gene: -
V gene: TRBV5-1
clone size: -
J gene: TRBJ1-1
CDR3 protein: CASSLAGTDNTEAFF
CDR3 DNA: TGCGCCAGCAGCTTGGCCGGGACCGACAACACTGAAGCTTTCTTT

D gene: -
V gene: TRBV28
clone size: many
J gene: TRBJ2-1
CDR3 protein: CASNLQGTYNEQFF
CDR3 DNA: TGTGCCAGCAACTTACAGGGAACCTACAATGAGCAGTTCTTC

D gene: -
V gene: TRBV11-3
clone size: -
J gene: TRBJ1-1
CDR3 protein: CASSSMGNTEAFF
CDR3 DNA: TGTGCCAGCAGCTCCATGGGGAACACTGAAGCTTTCTTT

D gene: -
V gene: TRBV6-1
clone size: many
J gene: TRBJ2-3
CDR3 protein: CASSYRERTDTQYF
CDR3 DNA: TGTGCCAGCAGTTATCGGGAGCGGACAGATACGCAGTATTTT

D gene: TRBD1
V gene: TRBV27
clone size: -
J gene: TRBJ1-3
CDR3 protein: CASSLVGDRECGSGNTIYF
CDR3 DNA: TGTGCCAGCAGTTTAGTCGGTGACAGGGAATGCGGTTCTGGAAACACCATATATTTT

D gene: -
V gene: TRBV11-2
clone size: many
J gene: TRBJ2-2
CDR3 protein: CASSQTGVNTGELFF
CDR3 DNA: TGTGCCAGCAGCCAAACTGGTGTTAACACCGGGGAGCTGTTTTTT

D gene: -
V gene: TRBV12-3/TRBV12-4
clone size: few
J gene: TRBJ2-5
CDR3 protein: CASSLVGDETQYF
CDR3 DNA: TGTGCCAGCAGTTTAGTCGGGGATGAGACCCAGTACTTC

D gene: -
V gene: TRBV4-1
clone size: -
J gene: TRBJ1-2
CDR3 protein: CASSQDSYRFFDGYTF
CDR3 DNA: TGCGCCAGCAGCCAAGATTCGTACAGATTCTTCGATGGCTACACCTTC